These 5 T cell receptor gamma chains were all obtained from the same sample, sequenced in a study of γδ T cells in repeated Plasmodium falciparum infection (dated by TCRdb to about 2021). Receptors were amplified or captured by multiplex PCR. Sequencer: Illumina MiSeq. Identical DNA sequences were merged into single rows after TCRdb reprocessed the public reads with CATT. This sample holds around 24,000 gamma-chain clones; under 3% were observed only once. 30% to 35% of the sample comes from the top ten. For bulk TCR repertoire analysis, Vgamma9/Vdelta2+ and Vdelta2-negative gammadelta T cell populations were flow-sorted out of peripheral blood mononuclear cells. Source material: gamma-delta T cells from blood. These receptors were obtained from a pool of human donors (malaria-infected and uninfected, not separated).

This clone was found a few times. TCRdb records a much larger clone's protein for this DNA, with a difference at residue 8 that likely arises from a read error; the protein given is the translation of the DNA. The identical CDR3 is also encoded by other nucleotide sequences in the sample. The V and J genes are TRGV3 and TRGJ1 or TRGJ2. The J gene was not available in TCRdb and was assigned here by matching the DNA to germline segments. This CDR3 spans 13 amino acids. Germline lookup yields CDR1 VTNTFY and CDR2 YDVSTARD (reference sequence). The V gene end was trimmed by 0 bases and the J gene end by 7 bases; junction bases not matched to a gene: 6. The chain's CDR3 is CATWDRLWYKKLF. The CDR3 DNA follows: TGTGCCACCTGGGACAGGCTATGGTATAAGAAACTCTTT.

This clone was detected many times. The chain is built from TRGV8 and TRGJ1 or TRGJ2. This CDR3 is 13 amino acids long. Germline V gives CDR1 VENAVY, CDR2 YDSYNSRV. V was pared by 0 bases and J by 4 bases, with 3 bases of the junction left unmatched. Here the CDR3 DNA reads TGTGCCACCTGGGATAGGCACTATTATAAGAAACTCTTT. This gives the protein CATWDRHYYKKLF.

This clone was found a few times. TCRdb lists the protein of a much larger clone for this DNA, which differs at residue 11, so this is likely a read error; the protein given here is translated from the DNA itself. The V gene reported is TRGV9; the J gene is uncalled. Germline loops: CDR1 GITISATS, CDR2 ISYDGTV (reference sequence). This CDR3 comprises 13 residues. The CDR3 loop is CALWEPSGSKRLF. Written as DNA, the CDR3 is TGTGCCTTGTGGGAGCCCTCGGGGTCTAAGAGACTCTTT.

The V gene is given as TRGV9, and no J gene call is available. There are 23 residues in the CDR3. From germline, CDR1 is GITISATS and CDR2 ISYDGTV (reference sequence). The CDR3: CALWEVKELGKKIKVCGPGTKLF. In DNA, the CDR3 is TGTGCCTTGTGGGAGGTGAAAGAGTTGGGCAAAAAAATCAAGGTATGTGGTCCCGGAACAAAGCTTTTC.

There are many counts of this clone. The protein given by TCRdb reflects a much larger clone and differs at residue 9 from this DNA's translation, likely from a read error; the protein shown is the DNA's translation. This sequence joins TRGV9 and TRGJ1 or TRGJ2. Matching the DNA to germline supplied the J gene, which TCRdb does not give. The CDR3 consists of 14 residues. CDR1 and CDR2 from the germline V gene are GITISATS and ISYDGTV (reference sequence). The trim removed 0 bases at V and 5 bases at J, leaving 7 bases unmatched. The CDR3 protein is CALWEVQCHYKKLF. CDR3 nucleotide sequence: TGTGCCTTGTGGGAGGTGCAATGTCATTATAAGAAACTCTTT.